These 13 T cell receptor beta chains were sequenced from one sample in a study of blood T cell repertoires in COVID-19. TCRdb's copy holds only in-frame clones and misses some; the assay was immunoSEQ multiplex PCR. Of fewer than 350,000 clones in the sample, about 86% are singletons; the top ten hold approximately 12%. Sequenced input: peripheral blood. These receptors were obtained from a woman in her twenties or thirties with COVID-19, enrolled during active disease.

The chain couples TRBV19 to TRBJ1-4; D remains unclear. The CDR3 extends over 15 amino acids. The V and J ends lost 6 bases and 0 bases respectively, with 11 bases between them. Germline values: CDR1 LNHDA, CDR2 SQIVND (reference sequence). The CDR3 here is CASRPRRATNEKLFF. CDR3 in DNA: TGTGCCAGTAGGCCCAGGAGGGCAACTAATGAAAAACTGTTTTTT.

The genes are TRBV4-1 and TRBJ2-7, with D perhaps matching TRBD1 (5 bases). Trimming stripped 0 bases from V and 3 bases from J, with 12 bases between. The CDR3 is 15 amino acids. Germline V gene sequence: CDR1 MGHRA, CDR2 YSYEKL. The CDR3 DNA follows: TGCGCCAGCAGCCAAGAAGGGGAAGGGGTCTACGAGCAGTACTTC. Its protein is CASSQEGEGVYEQYF.

J is TRBJ2-3 and V is TRBV28; the D gene is possibly TRBD1 (6 bases). CDR1 is MDHEN and CDR2 is SYDVKM in the germline V gene. The germline V and J ends were trimmed by 5 bases and 0 bases, with 24 bases remaining between them. CDR3 size: 19 residues. In DNA form, the CDR3 reads TGTGCCAGCAGTCTCACACTTCTAGACGGACAGCTAAGCACAGATACGCAGTATTTT. Translation gives CASSLTLLDGQLSTDTQYF.

CDR3 DNA sequence: TGCGCCAGCAGTCCGGGCAGGGCGAGGACAGATACGCAGTATTTT. This gives the protein CASSPGRARTDTQYF. The V and J genes are TRBV10-1 and TRBJ2-3, with D possibly being TRBD1 (5 bases). Trimming shortened V by 5 bases and J by 3 bases, and 15 bases separated the two germline ends. The length of the CDR3 is 15 residues. Germline loops: CDR1 WNHNN, CDR2 SYGVQD (reference sequence).

The chain recombines TRBV4-1 with TRBJ2-7; TRBD1 matches 7 bases. The junction had 9 bases not matched to a gene; V was cut back by 4 bases and J by 0 bases. Germline V gives CDR1 MGHRA, CDR2 YSYEKL. There are 16 residues in the CDR3. The CDR3: CASSLVVGGHSYEQYF. As DNA, the CDR3 is TGCGCCAGCAGCCTCGTCGTAGGGGGCCACTCCTACGAGCAGTACTTC.

This clone was picked up a small number of times. J is TRBJ2-2 and V is TRBV6-5; D is perhaps TRBD1 (5 bases). The germline V and J ends were trimmed by 2 bases and 5 bases, with 9 bases remaining between them. The length of the CDR3 is 14 residues. Germline V gene lookup returns CDR1 MNHEY and CDR2 SVGAGI. In DNA form, the CDR3 reads TGTGCCAGCAGTTACCTGGGGCAGACCGGGGAGCTGTTTTTT. Amino acid sequence: CASSYLGQTGELFF.

The count of this clone is one. The V and J genes are TRBV5-1 and TRBJ1-5; D is undetermined. Per the germline V gene, CDR1 is SGHRS and CDR2 is YFSETQ. V lost 4 bases to trimming and J lost 3 bases, with 11 bases between them. The CDR3 has 14 residues. In DNA form, the CDR3 reads TGCGCCAGCAGCGTTGAGTATCCCAATCAGCCCCAGCATTTT. Amino acid sequence: CASSVEYPNQPQHF.

The chain recombines TRBV27 with TRBJ2-7; possible D gene TRBD1, 5 bases. V dropped 8 bases and J dropped 0 bases, with 11 bases sitting between them. The CDR3 extends over 13 amino acids. Germline V lookup: CDR1 MNHEY, CDR2 SMNVEV (reference sequence). The CDR3 nucleotides read TGTGCCAGCGGCCCGACAGCCTCCTACGAGCAGTACTTC. Its protein product is CASGPTASYEQYF.

This chain connects TRBV13 to TRBJ1-6; 8 bases fit TRBD1. The CDR3 length is 17 residues. After removal of 1 base from V and 7 bases from J, the junction contained 9 bases not matched to a gene. Germline-derived CDR1 and CDR2 are PRHDT and FYEKMQ (reference sequence). The CDR3 sequence is CASSLEGQEGGNSPLHF. The CDR3, as DNA: TGTGCCAGCAGCTTAGAGGGACAGGAAGGGGGGAATTCACCCCTCCACTTT.

The rearrangement uses TRBV5-4 and TRBJ2-5; 10 bases agree with TRBD2. V lost 2 bases, J lost 4 bases, and 14 bases stayed unmatched. The CDR3 runs to 18 residues. In germline, CDR1 is SGHNT, CDR2 YYREEE (reference sequence). DNA of the CDR3: TGTGCCAGCAGCTTCCAAGGGCTAGCGGGGGCGGGGATAGAGACCCAGTACTTC. It codes for CASSFQGLAGAGIETQYF.

The rearrangement links TRBV5-5 to TRBJ2-4, with 9 bases lining up with TRBD1. V trimming: 2 bases; J trimming: 2 bases; junction bases outside the gene matches: 5. The germline gives CDR1 SGHKS, CDR2 YYEKEE (reference sequence). CDR3 length equals 16 residues. This CDR3 is CASSFWTGASKNIQYF. In nucleotides, the CDR3 is TGTGCCAGCAGCTTTTGGACAGGGGCTTCCAAAAACATTCAGTACTTC.

The CDR3 is CATSDLDASGGFYNEQFF. CDR3 DNA sequence: TGTGCCACCAGTGATTTAGACGCTAGCGGGGGGTTCTACAATGAGCAGTTCTTC. This rearrangement joins TRBV24-1 to TRBJ2-1, with 11 positions matching TRBD2. Germline assignment: CDR1 KGHDR and CDR2 SFDVKD. The CDR3 is made up of 18 amino acids. J lost 3 bases, V lost 1 base, and 7 bases had no gene match.

The rearrangement joins TRBV7-9 to TRBJ1-5; D ambiguous. The CDR3 totals 12 residues. The V and J ends lost 1 base and 7 bases respectively, with 5 bases between them. Germline CDR1 is SEHNR and CDR2 is FQNEAQ (reference sequence). CDR3 region: CASSLERQPQHF. CDR3 bases: TGTGCCAGCAGCTTAGAGCGGCAGCCCCAGCATTTT.